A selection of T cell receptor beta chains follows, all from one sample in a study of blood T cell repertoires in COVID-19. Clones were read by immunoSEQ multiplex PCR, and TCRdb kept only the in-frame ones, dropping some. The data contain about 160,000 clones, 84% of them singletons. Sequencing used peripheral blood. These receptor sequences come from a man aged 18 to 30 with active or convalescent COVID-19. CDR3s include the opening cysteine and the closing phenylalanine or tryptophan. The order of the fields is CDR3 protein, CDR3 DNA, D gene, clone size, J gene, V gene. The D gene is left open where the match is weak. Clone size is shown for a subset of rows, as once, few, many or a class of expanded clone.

CDR3: CASSSTETVYHYEQYF; DNA: TGTGCCAGCAGCTCGACTGAGACAGTCTACCACTACGAGCAGTACTTC; D: NA; size: NA; J: TRBJ2-7; V: TRBV5-6
CDR3: CASSREVLAATVNF; DNA: TGTGCCAGTAGTCGGGAGGTCCTAGCGGCCACCGTTAATTTT; D: TRBD2; size: NA; J: TRBJ2-3; V: TRBV19
CDR3: CASSKERGAYNEQFF; DNA: TGTGCCAGCAGCAAAGAGCGGGGGGCCTACAATGAGCAGTTCTTC; D: TRBD2; size: NA; J: TRBJ2-1; V: TRBV5-6
CDR3: CASSVGLAYEQYF; DNA: TGTGCCAGCAGCGTAGGACTAGCGTACGAGCAGTACTTC; D: TRBD2; size: NA; J: TRBJ2-7; V: TRBV9
CDR3: CASSIQDRGRADTQYF; DNA: TGCGCCAGCAGCATACAGGACAGGGGGCGAGCAGATACGCAGTATTTT; D: TRBD1; size: NA; J: TRBJ2-3; V: TRBV5-1
CDR3: CASSTDSNQPQHF; DNA: TGTGCCAGCTCAACAGACAGTAATCAGCCCCAGCATTTT; D: NA; size: NA; J: TRBJ1-5; V: TRBV18
CDR3: CASSLGAYGSINSPLHF; DNA: TGCGCCAGCAGCTTGGGGGCATACGGTTCCATCAATTCACCCCTCCACTTT; D: NA; size: NA; J: TRBJ1-6; V: TRBV5-1
CDR3: CAWSTWTGGAEEKLFF; DNA: TGTGCCTGGAGTACCTGGACAGGGGGCGCGGAGGAAAAACTGTTTTTT; D: TRBD1; size: NA; J: TRBJ1-4; V: TRBV30
CDR3: CASSQADSEIETQYF; DNA: TGTGCCAGCAGCCAAGCTGACAGCGAGATAGAGACCCAGTACTTC; D: NA; size: NA; J: TRBJ2-5; V: TRBV4-2
CDR3: CASSPVCEQYF; DNA: TGTGCCAGCAGCCCGGTGTGTGAGCAGTACTTC; D: NA; size: NA; J: TRBJ2-7; V: TRBV11-3
CDR3: CASSQVLIAGGVYNEQFF; DNA: TGTGCCAGCAGCCAAGTTCTTATAGCGGGGGGGGTATACAATGAGCAGTTCTTC; D: TRBD2; size: NA; J: TRBJ2-1; V: TRBV3-1/TRBV3-2
CDR3: CASSALADSTDTQYF; DNA: TGCGCCAGCAGTGCTTTGGCAGATAGCACAGATACGCAGTATTTT; D: NA; size: once; J: TRBJ2-3; V: TRBV10-2
CDR3: CASSQSAAARTYEQYF; DNA: TGCGCCAGCAGCCAATCTGCCGCGGCGCGGACCTACGAGCAGTACTTC; D: NA; size: NA; J: TRBJ2-7; V: TRBV4-1
CDR3: CASSQGGGGLGGNTIYF; DNA: TGCGCCAGCAGCCAAGGCGGTGGAGGGTTAGGTGGAAACACCATATATTTT; D: NA; size: NA; J: TRBJ1-3; V: TRBV4-1
CDR3: CASSSGTSGRKLGTQYF; DNA: TGTGCCAGCAGTTCCGGGACTAGCGGGAGGAAATTAGGGACCCAGTACTTC; D: TRBD2; size: NA; J: TRBJ2-5; V: TRBV11-3
CDR3: CASNPGLAINEQFF; DNA: TGCGCCAGCAACCCGGGACTAGCGATCAATGAGCAGTTCTTC; D: TRBD2; size: NA; J: TRBJ2-1; V: TRBV5-1
CDR3: CAIRREGGSYEQYF; DNA: TGTGCCATCAGGAGGGAGGGCGGTTCCTACGAGCAGTACTTC; D: TRBD2; size: NA; J: TRBJ2-7; V: TRBV10-3
CDR3: CASSLAVEGANEQYF; DNA: TGTGCCAGCAGCTTGGCCGTAGAGGGGGCAAACGAGCAGTACTTC; D: TRBD1; size: NA; J: TRBJ2-7; V: TRBV5-4
CDR3: CASSTAGGEGEPQHF; DNA: TGTGCCAGCAGCACCGCGGGGGGGGAGGGAGAGCCCCAGCATTTT; D: NA; size: NA; J: TRBJ1-5; V: TRBV6-5
CDR3: CASSLVRGDTQYF; DNA: TGTGCCAGCAGCTTAGTTCGGGGAGATACGCAGTATTTT; D: NA; size: NA; J: TRBJ2-3; V: TRBV11-2
CDR3: CASSYSSMNNEKLFF; DNA: TGTGCCAGCAGTTACTCGAGTATGAACAATGAAAAACTGTTTTTT; D: NA; size: NA; J: TRBJ1-4; V: TRBV6-5
CDR3: CASSLAPSGGAGTGELFF; DNA: TGCGCCAGCAGCTTGGCCCCTTCCGGGGGGGCCGGGACCGGGGAGCTGTTTTTT; D: TRBD2; size: NA; J: TRBJ2-2; V: TRBV5-1
CDR3: CASSPLTGEAGNTIYF; DNA: TGTGCCAGCAGCCCCTTGACAGGGGAGGCTGGAAACACCATATATTTT; D: TRBD1; size: NA; J: TRBJ1-3; V: TRBV11-2
CDR3: CASSAVTGLNTEAFF; DNA: TGTGCCAGCAGTGCCGTCACAGGGCTGAACACTGAAGCTTTCTTT; D: NA; size: NA; J: TRBJ1-1; V: TRBV3-1/TRBV3-2
CDR3: CASSQTSGETYNEQFF; DNA: TGTGCCAGCAGTCAGACTAGCGGGGAAACCTACAATGAGCAGTTCTTC; D: TRBD2; size: once; J: TRBJ2-1; V: TRBV2
CDR3: CASSVDSEANYGYTF; DNA: TGTGCCAGCAGTGTGGACAGCGAAGCTAACTATGGCTACACCTTC; D: NA; size: NA; J: TRBJ1-2; V: TRBV6-4
CDR3: CASSISGTSGALTVYEQYF; DNA: TGTGCCAGTAGTATATCAGGGACTAGCGGGGCCCTGACCGTATACGAGCAGTACTTC; D: TRBD2; size: NA; J: TRBJ2-7; V: TRBV19
CDR3: CASSLNRDSRGNQPQHF; DNA: TGTGCCAGCAGCTTAAACCGGGACTCGAGGGGCAATCAGCCCCAGCATTTT; D: NA; size: NA; J: TRBJ1-5; V: TRBV5-6
CDR3: CASSRTSGSYEQYF; DNA: TGTGCCAGCAGCAGGACTAGCGGCTCCTACGAGCAGTACTTC; D: TRBD2; size: few; J: TRBJ2-7; V: TRBV6-6
CDR3: CASSLGMGSHPFF; DNA: TGTGCCAGCAGCTTAGGTATGGGCTCACACCCGTTCTTC; D: NA; size: NA; J: TRBJ2-1; V: TRBV11-2
CDR3: CATSRDRGGGGYTF; DNA: TGTGCCACCAGCAGAGATCGGGGAGGGGGTGGCTACACCTTC; D: NA; size: NA; J: TRBJ1-2; V: TRBV15
CDR3: CASSPATGTGNTIYF; DNA: TGTGCCAGCAGCCCAGCGACAGGGACCGGAAACACCATATATTTT; D: TRBD1; size: NA; J: TRBJ1-3; V: TRBV28
CDR3: CATSTSVSYEQYF; DNA: TGTGCCACTTCGACTAGCGTTTCCTACGAGCAGTACTTC; D: TRBD2; size: NA; J: TRBJ2-7; V: TRBV19
CDR3: CASSVDAGGSTDTQYF; DNA: TGTGCCAGCAGCGTAGATGCGGGGGGTAGCACAGATACGCAGTATTTT; D: TRBD2; size: NA; J: TRBJ2-3; V: TRBV9
CDR3: CASSLAWGQGETQYF; DNA: TGTGCCAGCAGCTTGGCCTGGGGACAGGGAGAGACCCAGTACTTC; D: TRBD1; size: NA; J: TRBJ2-5; V: TRBV5-5
CDR3: CASRTDRNNYGYTF; DNA: TGTGCCAGTAGAACAGACAGAAATAACTATGGCTACACCTTC; D: NA; size: NA; J: TRBJ1-2; V: TRBV19
CDR3: CATSRVGPGGLLQETQYF; DNA: TGTGCCACCAGCAGAGTGGGACCGGGAGGCTTATTACAAGAGACCCAGTACTTC; D: TRBD2; size: NA; J: TRBJ2-5; V: TRBV15
CDR3: CASSWGLAGGTYEQYF; DNA: TGTGCCAGCAGTTGGGGACTAGCGGGAGGGACCTACGAGCAGTACTTC; D: TRBD2; size: once; J: TRBJ2-7; V: TRBV6-2/TRBV6-3
CDR3: CASSLPTGLALHF; DNA: TGCGCCAGCAGCCTCCCGACGGGTTTAGCCCTCCACTTT; D: NA; size: NA; J: TRBJ1-6; V: TRBV4-1